This is a list of T cell receptor beta chains from one sample in a study of blood T cell repertoires in COVID-19. Assay used: immunoSEQ multiplex PCR; TCRdb lists only in-frame clones, some missing. Of under 250,000 clones listed, roughly 87% are singletons. Sample: PBMCs or T cells enriched from blood (not recorded which). These receptors were obtained from a woman in her 30s with acute COVID-19. The CDR3 runs from the conserved cysteine through the conserved F or W.

J,V,CDR3
TRBJ1-4,TRBV29-1,CSVITAGDEKLFF
TRBJ1-1,TRBV4-3,CASSQDPDPTSGTEAFF
TRBJ2-3,TRBV10-1,CASSEPRAGADTQYF
TRBJ1-2,TRBV5-4,CASRWTGGSYGYTF
TRBJ2-1,TRBV7-9,CASSSYGGDEQFF
TRBJ2-7,TRBV7-2,CASTAAGYWDEQYF
TRBJ1-2,TRBV4-1,CASSQARTSYGYTF
TRBJ1-5,TRBV3-1/TRBV3-2,CASSQRGNQPQHF
TRBJ2-5,TRBV7-9,CASSFGGGALETQYF
TRBJ2-7,TRBV27,CASSLSFGTVFYEQYF
TRBJ2-1,TRBV24-1,CATSEGKGTGIRYNEQFF
TRBJ2-7,TRBV5-1,CASSPTGVTSEQYF
TRBJ1-2,TRBV6-4,CASSDSPGPYGYTF
TRBJ1-3,TRBV18,CASSSLTGNTGNTIYF
TRBJ1-5,TRBV6-2/TRBV6-3,CASSYSEDRDNQPQHF
TRBJ1-6,TRBV6-2/TRBV6-3,CASSSRDNSPLHF
TRBJ1-2,TRBV5-4,CASSLAQGVGYTF
TRBJ1-1,TRBV11-2,CASSFRGAVAFF
TRBJ2-1,TRBV4-1,CASSHRGGGKGNEQFF
TRBJ2-7,TRBV3-1/TRBV3-2,CASSARYRGQDEQYF
TRBJ2-3,TRBV7-2,CASSSYGQGRDTQYF
TRBJ2-2,TRBV30,CAWNRDRDLDTGELFF
TRBJ2-7,TRBV18,CASSPLAQGSTYEQYF
TRBJ1-2,TRBV3-1/TRBV3-2,CASSQGDTRNYGYTF
TRBJ2-3,TRBV24-1,CATSDSGTGSPDTQYF
TRBJ1-2,TRBV19,CASSFTGGGGYGYTF
TRBJ1-4,TRBV27,CASRGGTGREKLFF
TRBJ1-1,TRBV10-2,CASKGHGKTEAFF
TRBJ2-7,TRBV7-9,CASSSYTNPYEQYF
TRBJ1-2,TRBV4-2,CASSQVLNGYTF
TRBJ2-3,TRBV18,CASSNQHPDSLESTDTQYF
TRBJ1-4,TRBV5-1,CASSLSRSPAEKLFF
TRBJ1-2,TRBV14,CASSQVDRFYGYTF
TRBJ1-2,TRBV28,CAHLGRDRANYGYTF
TRBJ1-2,TRBV6-5,CASTRQGAFGYTF
TRBJ2-5,TRBV11-3,CASSSDREETQYF
TRBJ1-2,TRBV6-5,CASSYSTAYGYTF
TRBJ1-1,TRBV12-3/TRBV12-4,CASKGPADTEAFF
TRBJ1-2,TRBV18,CASSPGIYTGYGYTF
TRBJ2-2,TRBV5-1,CASSLEGQGLAGELFF
TRBJ1-6,TRBV7-2,CASSLEVQVRSYNSPLHF
TRBJ2-3,TRBV30,CAASWRPRDTQYF
TRBJ1-2,TRBV19,CASQDQQGGGYTF
TRBJ2-7,TRBV6-5,CASPTPSYEQYF
TRBJ2-1,TRBV6-6,CASSYRDTAYNEQFF